The source of this T cell receptor beta chain is a study of blood T cell repertoires in COVID-19. About the research overall: Both acute and convalescent COVID-19 samples were obtained from the United States, Italy and Spain.

CDR3 length: 14 amino acids. Unmatched junction bases numbered 6, after V lost 6 bases and J lost 3 bases. The V gene's germline CDR1 is SEHNR and CDR2 FQNEAQ (reference sequence). The data were produced by immunoSEQ multiplex PCR, yet TCRdb's version contains in-frame clones alone and is incomplete. The sample lists roughly 43,000 clones; more than 75% were seen once. This chain links TRBV7-9 with TRBJ2-7, with 9 positions matching TRBD1. The sample taken for sequencing was peripheral blood. The TCR sequence derives from a human donor in a cohort sampled during active COVID-19. CDR3 DNA sequence: TGTGCCAGCAGAAATGGGACAGGGAGCTACGAGCAGTACTTC. Translation gives CASRNGTGSYEQYF.